Sequencing of this T cell receptor (beta chain) was carried out in a study of blood T cells in healthy people across ages. Findings and caveats of the study: A strong correlation was found between TCR beta diversity and the percentage of naive T cells.

Ten or more counts support this clonotype. Its target is not known. Trimming shortened V by 6 bases and J by 5 bases, and 14 bases separated the two germline ends. CDR3 length: 14 amino acids. Then a second PCR, running roughly 6 to 12 cycles, was carried out with a sample-barcoded 5' primer and a J-beta primer mix. Using its own MiXCR run on the 5' RACE reads, TCRdb lists one record per CDR3 protein. The sample lists about 670,000 distinct CDR3 sequences; 45% to 60% were seen once. The specimen sequenced was blood. V gene TRBV12-3 or TRBV12-4 combines with J gene TRBJ2-1; D not certain. The receptor was isolated from a woman of 80 years or more in good health. In DNA, the CDR3 is TGTGCCAGCAGCCAGACGACACAAAACAATGAGCAGTTCTTC. Protein sequence: CASSQTTQNNEQFF.